Each of the 5 T cell receptor beta chains below was sequenced from the same sample in a study of cytomegalovirus exposure and HLA in healthy donors. PCR used 60 Vbeta primers and 13 Jbeta primers. Data came from immunoSEQ multiplex PCR; TCRdb stores just in-frame clones and leaves some out. The sample records around 130,000 clones, 60% to 80% being singletons. Sequenced sample: PBMCs. The receptors derive from a man over 45 in good health and CMV-seronegative.

The V call is TRBV28, the J call TRBJ2-3, with 7 bases that match TRBD2. The germline V gene has CDR1 MDHEN and CDR2 SYDVKM. The CDR3 contains 16 residues. J gave up 5 bases and V 6 bases, and 14 bases lay outside the gene matches. In DNA, the CDR3 is TGTGCCAGCAGAACCCCCTCGGCGGGAGTAAAAGATACGCAGTATTTT. It yields the protein CASRTPSAGVKDTQYF. The full variable domain, with the rest looked up from reference TRBV28 and TRBJ2-3, is DVKVTQSSRYLVKRTGEKVFLECVQDMDHENMFWYRQDPGLGLRLIYFSYDVKMKEKGDIPEGYSVSREKKERFSLILESASTNQTSMYLCASRTPSAGVKDTQYFGPGTRLTVL.

The J gene is TRBJ1-2, the V gene TRBV11-2, with TRBD1 matching over 9 bases. V trimming: 1 base; J trimming: 4 bases; junction bases outside the gene matches: 4. The CDR3 consists of 15 residues. CDR1 and CDR2 (germline): SGHAT, FQNNGV. Here the CDR3 reads CASSLAGTGIYGYTF. The CDR3 DNA is TGTGCCAGCAGCTTAGCTGGGACAGGGATCTATGGCTACACCTTC.

This sequence joins TRBV13 and TRBJ2-3; unclear D gene. This CDR3 comprises 14 residues. Germline-derived CDR1 and CDR2 are PRHDT and FYEKMQ (reference sequence). V gave up 5 bases and J gave up 1 base, with 10 bases separating them. As DNA, the CDR3 is TGTGCCAGCAGCCTACTACCTCGCACAGATACGCAGTATTTT. It is translated as CASSLLPRTDTQYF.

This clone was seen more than once but under ten times. The chain recombines TRBV29-1 with TRBJ1-1, with 9 bases identical to TRBD1. The CDR3 loop spans 12 amino acids. Per the germline V gene, CDR1 is SQVTM and CDR2 is ANQGSEA. Losses at the gene ends were 7 bases for V and 5 bases for J; bases not matched to a gene: 5. In DNA form, the CDR3 reads TGCAGCGCGGACAGGGGAGGGACTGAAGCTTTCTTT. Translating it yields CSADRGGTEAFF.

This chain uses TRBV5-8 with TRBJ2-1; TRBD1 is a possible D gene (6 bases). The CDR3 consists of 16 residues. Trimming took 2 bases from V and 0 from J, leaving 12 bases between them. CDR1 is SGHTS, CDR2 YDEGEE, per germline. The CDR3 reads CASSLRGGSSYNEQFF. The CDR3 region has the DNA TGTGCCAGCAGCTTACGTGGGGGCAGCTCCTACAATGAGCAGTTCTTC.